This T cell receptor (beta chain) derives from a study of blood T cells in healthy people across ages. Total RNA extracted from each sample amounted to at least 6 micrograms. Alongside a J-beta primer mix, a sample-barcoded 5' primer served in a second PCR lasting about 7 to 11 cycles. TCRdb processed the 5' RACE reads anew with MiXCR; each CDR3 protein has one entry. The repertoire holds 1.5 million to 2 million distinct CDR3 sequences, with roughly 27% as singletons. The V and J ends lost 7 bases and 10 bases respectively, with 11 bases between them. This CDR3 spans 11 amino acids. The germline V gene has CDR1 MNHNS and CDR2 SASEGT. To note about this clonotype: Its antigen is still unknown.

Study-wide findings and caveats: Among T cells, TCR beta diversity per million cells dropped roughly linearly as age rose. Diversity was estimated from one million T cells, and these estimates were considered underestimates. The CMV status of each donor remained undetermined, and this could have confounded shifts in expanded clonotypes.

This sequence originates from a woman aged 25 to 39 in good health. The chain links TRBV6-1 to TRBJ2-1, with D hard to call. The specimen was blood. The CDR3 bases are TGTGCCAGCAACTCGGCAGCGGAGCAGTTCTTC. Its protein product is CASNSAAEQFF.